A selection of T cell receptor beta chains follows, all from one sample in a study of naive and memory T cell subsets. MiXCR, applied by TCRdb to the UMI-ligation and nested PCR reads, yields one record per CDR3 protein. The sample holds about 21,000 distinct CDR3 sequences, 11% seen once. Sequenced sample: central memory CD8+ T cells from blood. Receptors were obtained from a human donor in good health. CDR3s include the opening cysteine and the closing phenylalanine or tryptophan. The order of the fields is J gene, clone size, V gene, D gene, CDR3 DNA, CDR3 protein. A D gene is named only where the DNA matches it firmly. Expanded clones are given a class, and other clones once, few, many or no size at all.

J gene: TRBJ2-1
clone size: few
V gene: TRBV5-1
D gene: TRBD1
CDR3 DNA: TGCGCCAGCAGCATGGGACAGGGGAATGAGCAGTTCTTC
CDR3 protein: CASSMGQGNEQFF

J gene: TRBJ1-2
clone size: .
V gene: TRBV12-3/TRBV12-4
D gene: .
CDR3 DNA: TGTGCCAGCAGAGCGGACAGACATTATGGCTACACCTTC
CDR3 protein: CASRADRHYGYTF

J gene: TRBJ2-5
clone size: .
V gene: TRBV7-3
D gene: .
CDR3 DNA: TGTGCCAGCAGCGCGACACGCGGGGACCAAGAGACCCAGTACTTC
CDR3 protein: CASSATRGDQETQYF

J gene: TRBJ2-1
clone size: .
V gene: TRBV29-1
D gene: TRBD2
CDR3 DNA: TGCAGCGTTGAAGAAGGGGAACTAGCGGGAGGGTGGGATGAGCAGTTCTTC
CDR3 protein: CSVEEGELAGGWDEQFF

J gene: TRBJ1-2
clone size: many
V gene: TRBV27
D gene: .
CDR3 DNA: TGTGCCAGCAGTTTATCATTGCCCAGCACACTCTATGGCTACACCTTC
CDR3 protein: CASSLSLPSTLYGYTF

J gene: TRBJ2-2
clone size: few
V gene: TRBV5-1
D gene: TRBD2
CDR3 DNA: TGCGCCAGCACCGAGGAAGGACTAGCGGGAGGGCCAACCGGGGAGCTGTTTTTT
CDR3 protein: CASTEEGLAGGPTGELFF

J gene: TRBJ2-4
clone size: .
V gene: TRBV7-9
D gene: .
CDR3 DNA: TGTGCCAGCAGCCCGGAGACAGCACTAGCCAAAAACATTCAGTACTTC
CDR3 protein: CASSPETALAKNIQYF

J gene: TRBJ2-1
clone size: many
V gene: TRBV11-2
D gene: TRBD2
CDR3 DNA: TGTGCCAGCAGCTTAGAAGCTAGCGGGATCTACGATAGGGGCTACAATGAGCAGTTCTTC
CDR3 protein: CASSLEASGIYDRGYNEQFF

J gene: TRBJ1-1
clone size: many
V gene: TRBV20-1
D gene: TRBD1
CDR3 DNA: TGCAGTGCTGGAGGGACAGGGAGCGCTGAAGCTTTCTTT
CDR3 protein: CSAGGTGSAEAFF

J gene: TRBJ2-7
clone size: .
V gene: TRBV27
D gene: TRBD2
CDR3 DNA: TGTGCCACCCGGGGACTAGCTCACGAGCAGTACTTC
CDR3 protein: CATRGLAHEQYF

J gene: TRBJ2-7
clone size: .
V gene: TRBV6-1
D gene: .
CDR3 DNA: TGTGCCAGCAGTGAAGCCGATGGGTCCTACGAGCAGTACTTC
CDR3 protein: CASSEADGSYEQYF

J gene: TRBJ1-6
clone size: many
V gene: TRBV4-1
D gene: .
CDR3 DNA: TGCGCCAGCAGCCAAGTCTTGGGGCCAGGTATTCACTCACCCCTCCACTTT
CDR3 protein: CASSQVLGPGIHSPLHF

J gene: TRBJ2-5
clone size: .
V gene: TRBV7-8
D gene: .
CDR3 DNA: TGTGCCAGCAGCCCGAGGGTAAATCAAGAGACCCAGTACTTC
CDR3 protein: CASSPRVNQETQYF

J gene: TRBJ1-1
clone size: medium-sized
V gene: TRBV29-1
D gene: .
CDR3 DNA: TGCAGCGTGGACATTGACATCGGAGCTTTCTTT
CDR3 protein: CSVDIDIGAFF

J gene: TRBJ2-1
clone size: .
V gene: TRBV27
D gene: TRBD2
CDR3 DNA: TGTGCCAGCACCCGACAGCGGGAGGGCCATGAGCAGTTCTTC
CDR3 protein: CASTRQREGHEQFF

J gene: TRBJ2-5
clone size: few
V gene: TRBV27
D gene: .
CDR3 DNA: TGTGCCAGCAAAGAAACGAGACAAAGGCCACAAGAGACCCAGTACTTC
CDR3 protein: CASKETRQRPQETQYF

J gene: TRBJ2-6
clone size: many
V gene: TRBV7-9
D gene: .
CDR3 DNA: TGTGCCAGCAGCCCGGCGAGGGGGTACTCTGGGGCCAACGTCCTGACTTTC
CDR3 protein: CASSPARGYSGANVLTF

J gene: TRBJ1-1
clone size: few
V gene: TRBV3-1
D gene: .
CDR3 DNA: TGTGCCAGCAGCCAAGATCCCGGATTCAACACTGAAGCTTTCTTT
CDR3 protein: CASSQDPGFNTEAFF

J gene: TRBJ2-7
clone size: many
V gene: TRBV25-1
D gene: TRBD1
CDR3 DNA: TGTGCCAGCAGTGTACTGGGGGGGACAGGGGAAAGATCCTACGAGCAGTACTTC
CDR3 protein: CASSVLGGTGERSYEQYF

J gene: TRBJ1-1
clone size: many
V gene: TRBV13
D gene: .
CDR3 DNA: TGTGCCAGCAGCCTGACAGAAAACACTGAAGCTTTCTTT
CDR3 protein: CASSLTENTEAFF

J gene: TRBJ2-7
clone size: few
V gene: TRBV2
D gene: .
CDR3 DNA: TGTGCCAGCAGTGCCGGACTTACTAACGAGTACGAGCAGTACTTC
CDR3 protein: CASSAGLTNEYEQYF

J gene: TRBJ2-3
clone size: .
V gene: TRBV5-1
D gene: TRBD2
CDR3 DNA: TGCGCCAGCAGCTTGAGACTAGCGGGACGCACAGATACGCAGTATTTT
CDR3 protein: CASSLRLAGRTDTQYF

J gene: TRBJ1-2
clone size: .
V gene: TRBV7-9
D gene: .
CDR3 DNA: TGTGCCAGCAGCCCCCGGGACCCTCGAGGTGGTGGCTACACCTTC
CDR3 protein: CASSPRDPRGGGYTF

J gene: TRBJ2-3
clone size: few
V gene: TRBV7-2
D gene: .
CDR3 DNA: TGTGCCAGCAGTCTCACATCTCCTCGCACAGATACGCAGTATTTT
CDR3 protein: CASSLTSPRTDTQYF

J gene: TRBJ2-1
clone size: many
V gene: TRBV4-1
D gene: TRBD2
CDR3 DNA: TGCGCCAGCAGCCAGAAGACTAGCGGGACGGATGAGCAGTTCTTC
CDR3 protein: CASSQKTSGTDEQFF

J gene: TRBJ2-7
clone size: .
V gene: TRBV5-1
D gene: .
CDR3 DNA: TGCGCCAGCAGCTTGGAGGCAGGGGTGGACGAGCAGTACTTC
CDR3 protein: CASSLEAGVDEQYF

J gene: TRBJ2-1
clone size: few
V gene: TRBV5-4
D gene: .
CDR3 DNA: TGTGCCAGCAGCGGCAGCAATGAGCAGTTCTTC
CDR3 protein: CASSGSNEQFF

J gene: TRBJ2-7
clone size: many
V gene: TRBV6-6
D gene: TRBD2
CDR3 DNA: TGTGCCAGCAGTTACTCGCCAGGGAGGGACGAGCAGTACTTC
CDR3 protein: CASSYSPGRDEQYF

J gene: TRBJ2-1
clone size: few
V gene: TRBV19
D gene: .
CDR3 DNA: TGTGCCAGCACACCAACCGGGTCACCCTACAATGAGCAGTTCTTC
CDR3 protein: CASTPTGSPYNEQFF

J gene: TRBJ2-1
clone size: many
V gene: TRBV10-3
D gene: TRBD2
CDR3 DNA: TGTGCCATCAGTGAGTCGATAGCGGGCTCCTACAATGAGCAGTTCTTC
CDR3 protein: CAISESIAGSYNEQFF

J gene: TRBJ2-7
clone size: many
V gene: TRBV4-3
D gene: TRBD2
CDR3 DNA: TGCGCCAGCAGCCAAGAACTAGCGGGATCCTACGAGCAGTACTTC
CDR3 protein: CASSQELAGSYEQYF

J gene: TRBJ2-1
clone size: many
V gene: TRBV6-1
D gene: .
CDR3 DNA: TGTGCCAGCAGTGAAGCGGTAGCCGATTACAATGAGCAGTTCTTC
CDR3 protein: CASSEAVADYNEQFF

J gene: TRBJ1-1
clone size: .
V gene: TRBV12-3/TRBV12-4
D gene: TRBD1
CDR3 DNA: TGTGCCAGCAGCCCAGGGGGCCGGAGAGCTTTCTTT
CDR3 protein: CASSPGGRRAFF

J gene: TRBJ2-1
clone size: .
V gene: TRBV12-3/TRBV12-4
D gene: .
CDR3 DNA: TGTGCCAGCAGCAGGGGCCCGAGCAGTGAGCAGTTCTTC
CDR3 protein: CASSRGPSSEQFF

J gene: TRBJ1-2
clone size: few
V gene: TRBV4-3
D gene: TRBD1
CDR3 DNA: TGCGCCAGCAGCCAAGACCGGGACAGCCCTCCCTATGGCTACACCTTC
CDR3 protein: CASSQDRDSPPYGYTF

J gene: TRBJ1-5
clone size: many
V gene: TRBV28
D gene: .
CDR3 DNA: TGTGCCAGCAGTTTGGGAACTTATAGCAATCAGCCCCAGCATTTT
CDR3 protein: CASSLGTYSNQPQHF

J gene: TRBJ1-3
clone size: medium-sized
V gene: TRBV4-3
D gene: .
CDR3 DNA: TGCGCCAGCAGCCAAGATACGCGGGCTTCTGGAAACACCATATATTTT
CDR3 protein: CASSQDTRASGNTIYF

J gene: TRBJ2-7
clone size: many
V gene: TRBV2
D gene: TRBD2
CDR3 DNA: TGTGCCAGCATCCAAATAGCGGGGAGCTCCTACGAGCAGTACTTC
CDR3 protein: CASIQIAGSSYEQYF

J gene: TRBJ2-5
clone size: few
V gene: TRBV27
D gene: TRBD2
CDR3 DNA: TGTGCCAGCAACCCACAACCGGGAGGGACTGAGACCCAGTACTTC
CDR3 protein: CASNPQPGGTETQYF

J gene: TRBJ2-1
clone size: many
V gene: TRBV7-2
D gene: .
CDR3 DNA: TGTGCCAGCAGCTTAGTTAGGATATCGGTGTCCTACAATGAGCAGTTCTTC
CDR3 protein: CASSLVRISVSYNEQFF

J gene: TRBJ2-5
clone size: medium-sized
V gene: TRBV11-2
D gene: TRBD1
CDR3 DNA: TGTGCCAGCAGCTCATACAGGGGCCAGGGGACCCAGTACTTC
CDR3 protein: CASSSYRGQGTQYF

J gene: TRBJ1-2
clone size: .
V gene: TRBV27
D gene: .
CDR3 DNA: TGTGCCAGCAGTGGGAACAGGGTAAATGGCTACACCTTC
CDR3 protein: CASSGNRVNGYTF

J gene: TRBJ2-1
clone size: many
V gene: TRBV4-1
D gene: TRBD2
CDR3 DNA: TGCGCCAGCAGCCAAGGGACTAGCGGTTACAATGAGCAGTTCTTC
CDR3 protein: CASSQGTSGYNEQFF

J gene: TRBJ2-1
clone size: .
V gene: TRBV25-1
D gene: .
CDR3 DNA: TGTGCCAGCAGTGAATCGGGGGTAAGTGAGCAGTTCTTC
CDR3 protein: CASSESGVSEQFF

J gene: TRBJ1-1
clone size: many
V gene: TRBV13
D gene: .
CDR3 DNA: TGTGCCAGCAGCTTAGGTAACAGAGAAGCTTTCTTT
CDR3 protein: CASSLGNREAFF

J gene: TRBJ2-2
clone size: .
V gene: TRBV18
D gene: TRBD2
CDR3 DNA: TGTGCCAGCTCACCGATGATTGGACTAGCGCCTGACGGCGGGGAGCTGTTTTTT
CDR3 protein: CASSPMIGLAPDGGELFF

J gene: TRBJ1-1
clone size: .
V gene: TRBV27
D gene: .
CDR3 DNA: TGTGCCAGCAGTTTTTCCCAGAACACTGAAGCTTTCTTT
CDR3 protein: CASSFSQNTEAFF

J gene: TRBJ2-2
clone size: few
V gene: TRBV23-1
D gene: TRBD1
CDR3 DNA: TGCGCCAGCAGCGGACGACGACAGGGGGTAGGCACCGGGGAGCTGTTTTTT
CDR3 protein: CASSGRRQGVGTGELFF

J gene: TRBJ2-7
clone size: .
V gene: TRBV20-1
D gene: TRBD1
CDR3 DNA: TGCAGTGTCACCCCTTCCGGGACAGGGGGACCCTACGAGCAGTACTTC
CDR3 protein: CSVTPSGTGGPYEQYF

J gene: TRBJ2-7
clone size: few
V gene: TRBV12-3/TRBV12-4
D gene: .
CDR3 DNA: TGTGCCAGCAGTCCCCGACCGACCTACGAGCAGTACTTC
CDR3 protein: CASSPRPTYEQYF

J gene: TRBJ1-4
clone size: few
V gene: TRBV7-9
D gene: .
CDR3 DNA: TGTGCCAGCAGCTCAACCTTCGACAGCACTAATGAAAAACTGTTTTTT
CDR3 protein: CASSSTFDSTNEKLFF

J gene: TRBJ1-1
clone size: .
V gene: TRBV2
D gene: .
CDR3 DNA: TGTGCCAGCAGTGAGACAGATAACACTGAAGCTTTCTTT
CDR3 protein: CASSETDNTEAFF